The sequence of this T cell receptor (beta chain) was determined in a study of blood T cell repertoires in COVID-19. The overall study: Acute and convalescent COVID-19 specimens originated in the United States, Italy and Spain.

This clone appeared once. In the authors' methods: Reference gene primer amplification gave estimated nucleated cell counts. The assay was immunoSEQ multiplex PCR, and TCRdb's table has in-frame clones only and misses some. That table furnishes V, J and clone size, whereas the DNA furnished D and trimming. This table holds approximately 90,000 clones, roughly 82% found once. Per the germline V gene, CDR1 is MDHEN and CDR2 is SYDVKM. Deletions cut 4 bases from V and 6 bases from J, with 15 bases between. CDR3 size: 14 residues. The sample consisted of peripheral blood. This TCR came from a man aged 55 to 70 with acute or convalescent COVID-19. V gene TRBV28 combines with J gene TRBJ1-2; D possibly corresponds to TRBD1 (5 bases). The CDR3 sequence is CASSWGVSINGYTF. The CDR3 DNA follows: TGTGCCAGCAGTTGGGGGGTTTCAATTAATGGCTACACCTTC.